What follows describes a single T cell receptor (beta chain). Its specificity is unknown. Generated by immunoSEQ multiplex PCR, the TCRdb table keeps only in-frame clones and is missing some. Of about 350,000 clones listed, around 92% were seen once; the top ten hold 3.9%. The sample comes from a study of Ad26.COV2.S vaccination and SARS-CoV-2 variants. Findings and caveats of the study: Substantial response breadth was reportedly seen for spike-specific CD8+ and CD4+ T cells after vaccination.

Trimming removed 4 bases from V and 7 bases from J, with 11 bases in between. The V gene's germline CDR1 is MNHEY and CDR2 SVGAGI. CDR3 length equals 13 residues. V is TRBV6-5 and J is TRBJ2-1; no definite D call. The TCR comes from a human donor who had recovered from COVID-19. The source material was peripheral blood, sampled after recovery from COVID-19. The CDR3 nucleotides are TGTGCCAGCAGTTTCGGATTCTCGAATGAGCAGTTCTTC. Translating it yields CASSFGFSNEQFF.